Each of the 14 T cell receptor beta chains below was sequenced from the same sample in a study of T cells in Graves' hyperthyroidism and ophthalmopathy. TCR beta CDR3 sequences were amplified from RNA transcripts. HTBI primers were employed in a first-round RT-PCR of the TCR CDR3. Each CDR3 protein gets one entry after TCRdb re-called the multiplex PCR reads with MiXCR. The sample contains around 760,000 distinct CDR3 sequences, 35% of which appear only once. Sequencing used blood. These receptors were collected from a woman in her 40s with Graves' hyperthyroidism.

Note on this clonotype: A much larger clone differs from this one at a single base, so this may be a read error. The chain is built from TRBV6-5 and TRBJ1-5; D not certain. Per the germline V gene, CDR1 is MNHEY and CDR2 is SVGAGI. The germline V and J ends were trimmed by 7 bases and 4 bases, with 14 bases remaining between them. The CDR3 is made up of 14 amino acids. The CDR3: CASTYRAGNQPQHF. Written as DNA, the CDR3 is TGTGCCAGCACGTACCGGGCGGGTAATCAGCCCCAGCATTTT.

CDR3 sequence reads: CASSATGTGGHYGYTF. CDR3 nucleotides: TGTGCCAGCAGTGCGACCGGGACAGGGGGTCACTATGGCTACACCTTC. This chain uses TRBV12-3 or TRBV12-4 with TRBJ1-2, with 11 bases lining up with TRBD1. The CDR3 is 16 amino acids. J was trimmed by 3 bases and V by 5 bases; bases with no gene match: 8.

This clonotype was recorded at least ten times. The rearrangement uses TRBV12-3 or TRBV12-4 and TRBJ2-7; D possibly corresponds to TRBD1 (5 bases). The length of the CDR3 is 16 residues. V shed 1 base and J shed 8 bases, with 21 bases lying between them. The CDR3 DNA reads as TGTGCCAGCAGTTTAGGCGTTGGGTGGGGCAGGGATCAGCAGTACTTC. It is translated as CASSLGVGWGRDQQYF.

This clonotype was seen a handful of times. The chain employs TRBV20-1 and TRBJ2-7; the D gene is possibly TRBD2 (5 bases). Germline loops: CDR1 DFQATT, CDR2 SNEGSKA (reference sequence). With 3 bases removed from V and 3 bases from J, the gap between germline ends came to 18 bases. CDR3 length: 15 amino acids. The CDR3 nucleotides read TGCAGTGCTAGGGGCGGCGGGTGGCCGCTCTACGAGCAGTACTTC. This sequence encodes CSARGGGWPLYEQYF.

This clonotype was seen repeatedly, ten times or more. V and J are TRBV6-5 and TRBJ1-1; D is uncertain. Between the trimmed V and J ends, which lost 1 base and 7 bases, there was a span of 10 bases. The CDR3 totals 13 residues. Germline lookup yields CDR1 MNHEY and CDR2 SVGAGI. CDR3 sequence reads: CASSYYGSHEAFF. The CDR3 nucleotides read TGTGCCAGCAGTTACTACGGCAGCCATGAAGCTTTCTTT.

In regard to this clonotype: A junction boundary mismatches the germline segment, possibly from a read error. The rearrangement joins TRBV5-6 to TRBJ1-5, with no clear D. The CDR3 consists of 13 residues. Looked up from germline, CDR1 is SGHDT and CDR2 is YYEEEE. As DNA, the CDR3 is TGTGCCAGCAGCTTGGCCACGGGCCAGCCCCGGCATTTT. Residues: CASSLATGQPRHF.

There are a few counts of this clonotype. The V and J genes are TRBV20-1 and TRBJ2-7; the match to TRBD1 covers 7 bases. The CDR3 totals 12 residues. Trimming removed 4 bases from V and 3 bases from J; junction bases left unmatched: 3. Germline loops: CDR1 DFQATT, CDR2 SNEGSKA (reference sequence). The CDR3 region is CSAMRGHYEQYF. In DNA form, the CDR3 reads TGCAGTGCTATGAGGGGGCACTACGAGCAGTACTTC.

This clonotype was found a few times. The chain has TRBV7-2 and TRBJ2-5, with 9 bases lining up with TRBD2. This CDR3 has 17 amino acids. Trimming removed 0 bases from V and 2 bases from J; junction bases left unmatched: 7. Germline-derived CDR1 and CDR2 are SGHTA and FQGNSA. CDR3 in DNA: TGTGCCAGCAGCTTAGCTTCTAGCGGGAAGGGTCAAGAGACCCAGTACTTC. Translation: CASSLASSGKGQETQYF.

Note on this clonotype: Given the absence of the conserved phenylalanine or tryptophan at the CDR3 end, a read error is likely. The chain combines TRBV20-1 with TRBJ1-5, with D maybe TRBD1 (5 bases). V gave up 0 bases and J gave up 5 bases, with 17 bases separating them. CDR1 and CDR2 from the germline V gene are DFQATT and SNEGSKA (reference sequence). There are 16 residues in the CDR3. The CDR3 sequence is CSARDEGRMGYQPQHL. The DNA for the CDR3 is TGCAGTGCTAGAGATGAGGGACGAATGGGGTATCAGCCCCAGCATCTT.

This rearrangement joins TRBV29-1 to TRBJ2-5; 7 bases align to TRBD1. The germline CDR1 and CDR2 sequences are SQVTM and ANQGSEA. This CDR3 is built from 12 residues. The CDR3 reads CSAWDSQETQYF. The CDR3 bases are TGCAGTGCCTGGGACAGCCAAGAGACCCAGTACTTC.

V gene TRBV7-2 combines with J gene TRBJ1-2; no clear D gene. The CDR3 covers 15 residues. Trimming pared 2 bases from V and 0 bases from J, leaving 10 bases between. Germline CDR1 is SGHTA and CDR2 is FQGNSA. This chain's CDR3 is CASSLIKSSNYGYTF. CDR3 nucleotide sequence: TGTGCCAGCAGCTTAATAAAGAGTTCTAACTATGGCTACACCTTC.

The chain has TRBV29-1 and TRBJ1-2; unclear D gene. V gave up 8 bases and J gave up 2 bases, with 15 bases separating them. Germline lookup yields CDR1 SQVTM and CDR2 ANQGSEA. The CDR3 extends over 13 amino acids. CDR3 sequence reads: CSLDIPTNYGYTF. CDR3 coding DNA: TGCAGCTTGGATATCCCCACGAACTATGGCTACACCTTC.

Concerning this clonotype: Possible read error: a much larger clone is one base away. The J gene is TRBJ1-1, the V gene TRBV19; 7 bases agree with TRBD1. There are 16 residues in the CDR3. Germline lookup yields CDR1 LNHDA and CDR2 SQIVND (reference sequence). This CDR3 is CASNIGFNRGGTEASF. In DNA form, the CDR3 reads TGTGCCAGTAATATAGGTTTTAACAGGGGTGGCACTGAAGCTTCCTTT.

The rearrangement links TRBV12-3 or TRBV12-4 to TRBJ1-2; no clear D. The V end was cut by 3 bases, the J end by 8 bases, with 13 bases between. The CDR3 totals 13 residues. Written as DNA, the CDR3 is TGTGCCAGCAGTTTCATCCAGGCGGGGGGCTACACCTTC. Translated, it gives CASSFIQAGGYTF.